The sequence of this T cell receptor (beta chain) was determined in a study of T cell responses to AZD1222 COVID-19 vaccine. Study at large: Pooling covered second doses at about 4 or about 12 weeks.

Sequencing used immunoSEQ multiplex PCR; TCRdb keeps in-frame clones, though not all of them. The sample lists about 60,000 clones, less than 90% occurring once. The CDR3 contains 13 residues. The chain has TRBV1 and TRBJ2-1; no DNA check was done on the table's D call, TRBD1. TRBV1 is tagged as a pseudogene. The sequence derives from an adult in good health. This specimen consisted of peripheral blood, obtained on day 0 of AZD1222 vaccination. CDR3 sequence: CTSNPDSRNEQFF. The CDR3 DNA reads TGCACCAGCAACCCGGACAGCAGGAATGAGCAGTTCTTC.